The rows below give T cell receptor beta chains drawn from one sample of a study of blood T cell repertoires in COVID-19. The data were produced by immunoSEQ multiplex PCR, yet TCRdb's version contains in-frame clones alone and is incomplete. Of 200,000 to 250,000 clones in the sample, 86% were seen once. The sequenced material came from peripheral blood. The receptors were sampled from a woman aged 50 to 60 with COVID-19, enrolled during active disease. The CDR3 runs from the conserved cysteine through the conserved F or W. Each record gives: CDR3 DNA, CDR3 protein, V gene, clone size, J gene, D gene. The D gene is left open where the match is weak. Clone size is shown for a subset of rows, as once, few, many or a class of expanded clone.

CDR3nt: TGCAGCGTTGAGATCTACACAGATACGCAGTATTTT; CDR3aa: CSVEIYTDTQYF; v_gene: TRBV29-1; abundance: -; j_gene: TRBJ2-3; d_gene: -
CDR3nt: TGTGCCAGCAGCCAGGGGCCCTCGAGCACAGATACGCAGTATTTT; CDR3aa: CASSQGPSSTDTQYF; v_gene: TRBV3-1/TRBV3-2; abundance: -; j_gene: TRBJ2-3; d_gene: -
CDR3nt: TGCGCCAGCAGCTCCACAGGGAACGGCTACACCTTC; CDR3aa: CASSSTGNGYTF; v_gene: TRBV5-1; abundance: once; j_gene: TRBJ1-2; d_gene: -
CDR3nt: TGCGCCAGCAGCTTGGAGAGGGACAGGGGCATGAACACTGAAGCTTTCTTT; CDR3aa: CASSLERDRGMNTEAFF; v_gene: TRBV5-1; abundance: -; j_gene: TRBJ1-1; d_gene: TRBD1
CDR3nt: TGTGCCAGTAGTATAGGTCGACTAGCGGGGCAGGAGACCCAGTACTTC; CDR3aa: CASSIGRLAGQETQYF; v_gene: TRBV19; abundance: few; j_gene: TRBJ2-5; d_gene: TRBD2
CDR3nt: TGTGCCAGCAGCTTAGGGGGGCAAAGGGAGCAGTACTTC; CDR3aa: CASSLGGQREQYF; v_gene: TRBV7-2; abundance: -; j_gene: TRBJ2-7; d_gene: -
CDR3nt: TGTGCCAGCAGCTCTTCCACAGGGCTGGTGTCCGGAAACACCATATATTTT; CDR3aa: CASSSSTGLVSGNTIYF; v_gene: TRBV7-9; abundance: -; j_gene: TRBJ1-3; d_gene: -
CDR3nt: TGTGCCACCAGCAAGCGCGGGGGCTTTAACAATGAGCAGTTCTTC; CDR3aa: CATSKRGGFNNEQFF; v_gene: TRBV24-1; abundance: many; j_gene: TRBJ2-1; d_gene: -
CDR3nt: TGTGCCAGCAGCTTAGATAGAGGAAGTTATCAGCCCCAGCATTTT; CDR3aa: CASSLDRGSYQPQHF; v_gene: TRBV11-2; abundance: few; j_gene: TRBJ1-5; d_gene: -
CDR3nt: TGCGCCAGCAGCCGACCATTAAGGGGGCAGGGGGCTGCTGGCTACACCTTC; CDR3aa: CASSRPLRGQGAAGYTF; v_gene: TRBV4-1; abundance: -; j_gene: TRBJ1-2; d_gene: TRBD1
CDR3nt: TGTGCCAGTAGTCCGGAGGGGACCCGCACTGAAGCTTTCTTT; CDR3aa: CASSPEGTRTEAFF; v_gene: TRBV19; abundance: -; j_gene: TRBJ1-1; d_gene: -
CDR3nt: TGTGCCAGCAGTATGACAGGGCTTAGTGGTCCGACTTCGGTCTTC; CDR3aa: CASSMTGLSGPTSVF; v_gene: TRBV6-5; abundance: -; j_gene: TRBJ2-1; d_gene: TRBD1
CDR3nt: TGTGCCAGCAGTTTACAGGGAGAGGGCTACACCTTC; CDR3aa: CASSLQGEGYTF; v_gene: TRBV6-6; abundance: -; j_gene: TRBJ1-2; d_gene: -
CDR3nt: TGTGCCACCCAGATGAGGGGGCGAATGGGCACTGAAGCTTTCTTT; CDR3aa: CATQMRGRMGTEAFF; v_gene: TRBV2; abundance: -; j_gene: TRBJ1-1; d_gene: TRBD1
CDR3nt: TGTGCCAGCAGGGGTAGGGGGGGAGAAGCTTTCTTT; CDR3aa: CASRGRGGEAFF; v_gene: TRBV28; abundance: few; j_gene: TRBJ1-1; d_gene: -
CDR3nt: TGTGCCAGCAGTGACCCGGGGGGCCCGGGGGACACTGAAGCTTTCTTT; CDR3aa: CASSDPGGPGDTEAFF; v_gene: TRBV2; abundance: -; j_gene: TRBJ1-1; d_gene: -
CDR3nt: TGCGCCAGCAGCGGAACCACGGGAAACGGCGCCGGGGAGCTGTTTTTT; CDR3aa: CASSGTTGNGAGELFF; v_gene: TRBV5-1; abundance: -; j_gene: TRBJ2-2; d_gene: -
CDR3nt: TGTGCCAGCAGCTTAGAAGCGCGCGTGGAGCAGTTCTTC; CDR3aa: CASSLEARVEQFF; v_gene: TRBV11-3; abundance: -; j_gene: TRBJ2-1; d_gene: -
CDR3nt: TGTGCCATCAGTGTTTGGGACAGGGTGAGCTCTGGGGCCAACGTCCTGACTTTC; CDR3aa: CAISVWDRVSSGANVLTF; v_gene: TRBV10-3; abundance: -; j_gene: TRBJ2-6; d_gene: TRBD1
CDR3nt: TGTGCCAGCAGCCCACAGGGTACATCGAACACCATATATTTT; CDR3aa: CASSPQGTSNTIYF; v_gene: TRBV9; abundance: -; j_gene: TRBJ1-3; d_gene: -
CDR3nt: TGCAGCGTTGCCAGGACGAACACCGGGGAGCTGTTTTTT; CDR3aa: CSVARTNTGELFF; v_gene: TRBV29-1; abundance: -; j_gene: TRBJ2-2; d_gene: -
CDR3nt: TGTGCCAGCAGCTCGAGGACAGGACGACCTGGAACTAATGAAAAACTGTTTTTT; CDR3aa: CASSSRTGRPGTNEKLFF; v_gene: TRBV11-2; abundance: -; j_gene: TRBJ1-4; d_gene: TRBD1
CDR3nt: TGTGCCATCAACAGGGGCGAGGGCACTGAAGCTTTCTTT; CDR3aa: CAINRGEGTEAFF; v_gene: TRBV10-3; abundance: -; j_gene: TRBJ1-1; d_gene: TRBD1
CDR3nt: TGTGCCAGCACCCGGGAGGATAATTCACCCCTCCACTTT; CDR3aa: CASTREDNSPLHF; v_gene: TRBV6-1; abundance: once; j_gene: TRBJ1-6; d_gene: -
CDR3nt: TGTGCCAGCAGTTACCGTTTTTCTGTAGACAATGAGCAGTTCTTC; CDR3aa: CASSYRFSVDNEQFF; v_gene: TRBV6-5; abundance: -; j_gene: TRBJ2-1; d_gene: -
CDR3nt: TGTGCCAGCAGCCGGGGAGGCCGGGGGGCAGATACGCAGTATTTT; CDR3aa: CASSRGGRGADTQYF; v_gene: TRBV3-1/TRBV3-2; abundance: -; j_gene: TRBJ2-3; d_gene: TRBD2
CDR3nt: TGTGCCAGTAGTGTCGACAGGGGGGGGAACACTGAAGCTTTCTTT; CDR3aa: CASSVDRGGNTEAFF; v_gene: TRBV19; abundance: -; j_gene: TRBJ1-1; d_gene: TRBD1
CDR3nt: TGCGCCAGCAGTCACCTAAAAAGGCGGAACACAGATACGCAGTATTTT; CDR3aa: CASSHLKRRNTDTQYF; v_gene: TRBV23-1; abundance: -; j_gene: TRBJ2-3; d_gene: -
CDR3nt: TGTGCCATCAGTGAGAGGGGGAGCACAGATACGCAGTATTTT; CDR3aa: CAISERGSTDTQYF; v_gene: TRBV10-3; abundance: -; j_gene: TRBJ2-3; d_gene: -
CDR3nt: TGTGCCAGCAGTTCCAGGGACAGTAGTAAGAGGACACCCCTCCACTTT; CDR3aa: CASSSRDSSKRTPLHF; v_gene: TRBV28; abundance: -; j_gene: TRBJ1-6; d_gene: TRBD1
CDR3nt: TGTGCCAGTAGCGACACTCGAACCACTTATGGCTACACCTTC; CDR3aa: CASSDTRTTYGYTF; v_gene: TRBV19; abundance: once; j_gene: TRBJ1-2; d_gene: -
CDR3nt: TGTGCCAGCAGTTTAGCGGGGACGGATGGCTACACCTTC; CDR3aa: CASSLAGTDGYTF; v_gene: TRBV28; abundance: -; j_gene: TRBJ1-2; d_gene: -
CDR3nt: TGTGCCACCAGTGATTTTCGAGGCGCAACAGATACGCAGTATTTT; CDR3aa: CATSDFRGATDTQYF; v_gene: TRBV24-1; abundance: -; j_gene: TRBJ2-3; d_gene: -
CDR3nt: TGCGCCAGCAGGGACAGTGCTTTGGTAATCGATGGCTACACCTTC; CDR3aa: CASRDSALVIDGYTF; v_gene: TRBV5-1; abundance: -; j_gene: TRBJ1-2; d_gene: -
CDR3nt: TGCGCCAGCAGGAGAGCGGGGGTTTACAATGAGCAGTTCTTC; CDR3aa: CASRRAGVYNEQFF; v_gene: TRBV10-2; abundance: once; j_gene: TRBJ2-1; d_gene: TRBD2
CDR3nt: TGCGCCAGCAGCCTGAACTCACCCTACTTGAATGAGCAGTTCTTC; CDR3aa: CASSLNSPYLNEQFF; v_gene: TRBV5-1; abundance: -; j_gene: TRBJ2-1; d_gene: -
CDR3nt: TGTGCCAGTAGTATAGGGATTACAGGGATAGATGGCTACACCTTC; CDR3aa: CASSIGITGIDGYTF; v_gene: TRBV19; abundance: -; j_gene: TRBJ1-2; d_gene: -
CDR3nt: TGTGCCAGCAGCGTAGGGGATCAGGGGAGCTATGGCTACACCTTC; CDR3aa: CASSVGDQGSYGYTF; v_gene: TRBV9; abundance: -; j_gene: TRBJ1-2; d_gene: -
CDR3nt: TGTGCCAGCACGGGAACGTCGAACACTGAAGCTTTCTTT; CDR3aa: CASTGTSNTEAFF; v_gene: TRBV6-5; abundance: -; j_gene: TRBJ1-1; d_gene: -
CDR3nt: TGTGCCAGCAGCCAAGAGCTTGGGGGGGGCCTGAACACTGAAGCTTTCTTT; CDR3aa: CASSQELGGGLNTEAFF; v_gene: TRBV3-1/TRBV3-2; abundance: -; j_gene: TRBJ1-1; d_gene: -
CDR3nt: TGTGCCAGCAGACCGGGACAGTCGAACACTGAAGCTTTCTTT; CDR3aa: CASRPGQSNTEAFF; v_gene: TRBV7-9; abundance: -; j_gene: TRBJ1-1; d_gene: TRBD1
CDR3nt: TGTGCCAGCAGTCCGACAGGGGGCCACATTCAGTACTTC; CDR3aa: CASSPTGGHIQYF; v_gene: TRBV7-6; abundance: once; j_gene: TRBJ2-4; d_gene: TRBD1
CDR3nt: TGTGCCAGTAGTATAGGGGACTCCAGCTACGAGCAGTACTTC; CDR3aa: CASSIGDSSYEQYF; v_gene: TRBV19; abundance: -; j_gene: TRBJ2-7; d_gene: -
CDR3nt: TGTGCCAGCAGCCAAAGTGGACAGGGGCCCTACACCTTC; CDR3aa: CASSQSGQGPYTF; v_gene: TRBV3-1/TRBV3-2; abundance: -; j_gene: TRBJ1-2; d_gene: TRBD1
CDR3nt: TGTGCCAGCAGCTTAGACGTCCGAGATTTAGGCTACACCTTC; CDR3aa: CASSLDVRDLGYTF; v_gene: TRBV11-2; abundance: -; j_gene: TRBJ1-2; d_gene: -
CDR3nt: TGTGCCAGCAGCGTAGTGGCTAGCAGCACAGATACGCAGTATTTT; CDR3aa: CASSVVASSTDTQYF; v_gene: TRBV9; abundance: -; j_gene: TRBJ2-3; d_gene: -